Listed below are T cell receptor beta chains from one sample, sequenced in a study of blood T cell repertoires in COVID-19. Using immunoSEQ multiplex PCR, the repertoire was profiled, and TCRdb retains in-frame clones only, with some absent. The repertoire includes 100,000 to 150,000 clones, around 85% of them detected once, and 3.5% to 4.5% sits in the top ten. The specimen sequenced was peripheral blood. The source of these receptors is a man in his fifties or sixties with acute or convalescent COVID-19. The CDR3 runs from the conserved cysteine through the conserved F or W. A D gene is named only where the DNA matches it firmly. The size of a clone is reported for some rows only, either as once, few or many, or as a class for expanded clones.

j_call clone_size cdr3_length d_call v_call cdr3_aa cdr3_nt
TRBJ1-2 few 14 TRBD1 TRBV6-5 CASSYSQGVYGYTF TGTGCCAGCAGTTACTCACAGGGGGTCTATGGCTACACCTTC
TRBJ1-2 - 16 TRBD1 TRBV20-1 CSASSTGTGTRDGYTF TGCAGTGCTAGTAGTACCGGGACAGGGACCCGTGATGGCTACACCTTC
TRBJ2-5 - 16 TRBD2 TRBV15 CATSTKGLAGQETQYF TGTGCCACCAGCACCAAGGGACTAGCGGGGCAAGAGACCCAGTACTTC
TRBJ2-1 - 14 - TRBV28 CASRPPGPYNEQFF TGTGCCAGCAGACCGCCGGGTCCCTACAATGAGCAGTTCTTC
TRBJ2-7 once 14 TRBD2 TRBV7-6 CASSFRLAGAEQYF TGTGCCAGCAGCTTCAGGCTAGCGGGAGCCGAGCAGTACTTC
TRBJ1-4 - 15 - TRBV28 CASSAPDRGNEKLFF TGTGCCAGCAGTGCCCCCGATCGGGGGAATGAAAAACTGTTTTTT
TRBJ2-1 - 19 TRBD2 TRBV28 CASSSPWGTSRSPLNEQFF TGTGCCAGCAGTTCCCCTTGGGGGACTAGTCGATCCCCTCTCAATGAGCAGTTCTTC
TRBJ1-1 - 13 - TRBV5-1 CASSLGVNTEAFF TGCGCCAGCAGCTTGGGAGTGAACACTGAAGCTTTCTTT
TRBJ2-1 - 16 - TRBV19 CASSIVDGRGNNEQFF TGTGCCAGTAGTATAGTCGACGGGAGAGGGAACAATGAGCAGTTCTTC
TRBJ1-2 - 16 - TRBV4-2 CASSQDQRVSGYGYTF TGTGCCAGCAGCCAAGATCAACGGGTCTCTGGCTATGGCTACACCTTC
TRBJ2-5 - 15 - TRBV18 CASSPERQLQETQYF TGTGCCAGCTCACCCGAGCGACAGCTACAAGAGACCCAGTACTTC
TRBJ1-1 - 15 TRBD1 TRBV6-6 CASSRGTGLNTEAFF TGTGCCAGCAGCAGGGGGACAGGACTAAACACTGAAGCTTTCTTT
TRBJ1-5 - 16 TRBD1 TRBV28 CASSTTGGNVNQPQHF TGTGCCAGCAGTACGACAGGGGGCAACGTCAATCAGCCCCAGCATTTT
TRBJ2-7 once 14 TRBD1 TRBV27 CASSSGTGEGEQYF TGTGCCAGCAGTTCTGGGACAGGGGAAGGCGAGCAGTACTTC
TRBJ2-3 few 16 - TRBV27 CASRPHAGTGTDTQYF TGTGCCAGCAGACCCCATGCGGGGACGGGGACAGATACGCAGTATTTT
TRBJ1-6 few 16 TRBD1 TRBV28 CASSPTRGQGNSPLHF TGTGCCAGCAGTCCGACCAGGGGGCAAGGGAATTCACCCCTCCACTTT
TRBJ2-2 - 11 - TRBV29-1 CSAAGTGELFF TGCAGCGCCGCGGGGACCGGGGAGCTGTTTTTT
TRBJ1-2 - 13 - TRBV5-4 CASSLVPGDGYTF TGTGCCAGCAGCTTGGTGCCAGGGGACGGCTACACCTTC
TRBJ2-5 few 15 TRBD1 TRBV7-9 CASSPGDSPQETQYF TGTGCCAGCAGCCCCGGGGACAGCCCCCAAGAGACCCAGTACTTC
TRBJ2-5 - 13 TRBD1 TRBV29-1 CSVEGGTGSGQYF TGCAGCGTTGAAGGCGGGACAGGGAGCGGCCAGTACTTC
TRBJ1-1 - 14 - TRBV6-5 CASSYSGVSTEAFF TGTGCCAGCAGTTACTCCGGGGTTAGCACTGAAGCTTTCTTT
TRBJ2-7 - 14 - TRBV29-1 CSVGNRLAIYEQYF TGCAGCGTCGGAAACAGGTTGGCTATCTACGAGCAGTACTTC
TRBJ1-6 - 12 - TRBV6-4 CASSEGDSPLHF TGTGCCAGCAGTGAAGGAGATTCACCCCTCCACTTT
TRBJ2-3 once 16 - TRBV5-5 CASSFSIGVSTDTQYF TGTGCCAGCAGTTTTTCGATCGGGGTGTCAACAGATACGCAGTATTTT
TRBJ2-5 - 15 TRBD1 TRBV19 CASSTFRDRAETQYF TGTGCCAGTAGTACCTTCCGGGACAGGGCAGAGACCCAGTACTTC
TRBJ1-1 - 14 - TRBV10-3 CAISETTVNTEAFF TGTGCCATCAGTGAGACCACAGTGAACACTGAAGCTTTCTTT
TRBJ2-5 - 15 - TRBV28 CASRGRRDSQETQYF TGTGCCAGCAGGGGCCGGAGGGACTCCCAAGAGACCCAGTACTTC
TRBJ2-5 - 14 TRBD2 TRBV9 CASSVLAGGETQYF TGTGCCAGCAGCGTTCTAGCGGGAGGGGAGACCCAGTACTTC
TRBJ2-1 - 17 - TRBV4-3 CASSQDAPGSFYNEQFF TGCGCCAGCAGCCAAGATGCCCCCGGGTCTTTCTACAATGAGCAGTTCTTC
TRBJ1-4 once 15 - TRBV4-1 CASSQDLRGIEKLFF TGCGCCAGCAGCCAAGATCTTCGGGGGATTGAAAAACTGTTTTTT
TRBJ2-5 once 16 TRBD2 TRBV19 CASSSLRTSGQETQYF TGTGCCAGTAGTTCGTTAAGGACTAGCGGGCAAGAGACCCAGTACTTC
TRBJ1-2 - 12 - TRBV19 CASSIERNGYTF TGTGCCAGTAGTATTGAGAGAAATGGCTACACCTTC
TRBJ2-5 - 17 TRBD2 TRBV28 CASSLGDSGRAIETQYF TGTGCCAGCAGTTTAGGCGATAGCGGGAGGGCCATTGAGACCCAGTACTTC
TRBJ2-7 few 13 TRBD1 TRBV27 CASRAGTGGEQYF TGTGCCAGCAGGGCCGGGACAGGGGGCGAGCAGTACTTC
TRBJ1-6 once 15 TRBD1 TRBV7-2 CASSRQGGGNSPLHF TGTGCCAGCAGTCGACAGGGAGGAGGCAATTCACCCCTCCACTTT
TRBJ1-4 many 16 TRBD1 TRBV9 CASSVESWTGRQKLFF TGTGCCAGCAGCGTAGAATCCTGGACAGGGAGGCAAAAACTGTTTTTT
TRBJ2-7 - 14 - TRBV5-4 CASSSQGAPYEQYF TGTGCCAGCAGCTCACAGGGAGCTCCCTACGAGCAGTACTTC
TRBJ1-5 few 16 - TRBV6-4 CASSDRGRGSNQPQHF TGTGCCAGCAGTGACAGAGGCCGGGGGAGCAATCAGCCCCAGCATTTT
TRBJ1-1 - 15 - TRBV6-5 CASSPGGGSGTEAFF TGTGCCAGCAGCCCCGGGGGAGGCTCGGGCACTGAAGCTTTCTTT
TRBJ2-7 - 15 TRBD1 TRBV2 CASKYGTGTSYEQYF TGTGCCAGCAAATACGGGACAGGGACCTCCTACGAGCAGTACTTC
TRBJ2-1 - 13 - TRBV7-2 CASSLGGSNEQFF TGTGCCAGCAGCTTAGGGGGCAGCAATGAGCAGTTCTTC
TRBJ1-1 - 13 - TRBV28 CASIGTKNTEAFF TGTGCCAGCATAGGGACAAAGAACACTGAAGCTTTCTTT
TRBJ2-5 - 13 - TRBV5-1 CASSLALEGTQYF TGCGCCAGCAGCTTGGCCTTGGAGGGGACCCAGTACTTC
TRBJ1-1 - 15 - TRBV18 CASSPTKQPHTEAFF TGTGCCAGCTCACCTACAAAACAGCCACACACTGAAGCTTTCTTT